This is a list of T cell receptor beta chains from one sample in a study of T cells in localized non-small cell lung cancer. Repertoires were generated with immunoSEQ multiplex PCR, while TCRdb's copy carries only in-frame clones and drops some. The table lists some 66,000 clones, about 83% of them singletons. Sequenced here: peripheral blood, sampled before any cancer treatment. The receptors here all came from a female donor of 60 years or more with stage I lung adenocarcinoma. CDR3s include the opening cysteine and the closing phenylalanine or tryptophan. Each record gives: clone size, J gene, V gene, D gene, CDR3 DNA, CDR3 protein. A D gene is named only where the DNA matches it firmly. Clone size is stated in some rows and not others, as once, few, many or a class when expanded.

NA TRBJ2-1 TRBV29-1 NA TGCAGCGTCTCCACCGGGCCGGGGTACAATGAGCAGTTCTTC CSVSTGPGYNEQFF
NA TRBJ2-1 TRBV5-1 NA TGCGCCAGCAGCTTGGACCCGGTTGGCGGCGAAAACAATGAGCAGTTCTTC CASSLDPVGGENNEQFF
NA TRBJ2-7 TRBV16 NA TGTGCCAGCAGCCCCACCGAGGGTAGTGAATACGAGCAGTACTTC CASSPTEGSEYEQYF
NA TRBJ1-6 TRBV27 TRBD1 TGTGCCAGCAGTTTTGACGCGACAGGGGTCTATAATTCACCCCTCCACTTT CASSFDATGVYNSPLHF
NA TRBJ1-2 TRBV7-3 TRBD1 TGTGCCAGCAGCTCAGGGGGTTTGGATGGCTACACCTTC CASSSGGLDGYTF
NA TRBJ1-1 TRBV5-1 NA TGCGCCAGCAGCTCCATCCCCCAGGGCAGGACTGAAGCTTTCTTT CASSSIPQGRTEAFF
NA TRBJ1-5 TRBV19 TRBD1 TGTGCCAGTAGCTTTGGACAGGGTGGCCCCCAGCCCCAGCATTTT CASSFGQGGPQPQHF
few TRBJ1-1 TRBV11-2 NA TGTGCCAGCAGGTTTGCCGGGTGGAACACTGAAGCTTTCTTT CASRFAGWNTEAFF
NA TRBJ1-1 TRBV19 NA TGTGCCAGTACTCCGGGACAAATGAACACTGAAGCTTTCTTT CASTPGQMNTEAFF
NA TRBJ2-1 TRBV5-1 TRBD2 TGCGCCAGCAGCTTGGGGAGGGCTAGCGGGAGTCTCAGGAACAATGAGCAGTTCTTC CASSLGRASGSLRNNEQFF
NA TRBJ1-6 TRBV2 NA TGTGCCAGCAGTGAAAGGACAGATAATTCACCCCTCCACTTT CASSERTDNSPLHF
NA TRBJ1-2 TRBV5-1 NA TGCGCCAGCAGCTTAGGGACGGGGTTTTATGGCTACACCTTC CASSLGTGFYGYTF
NA TRBJ2-5 TRBV7-6 NA TGTGCCAGCAGCACGCCCTTCGGGGTGAGGGAGACCCAGTACTTC CASSTPFGVRETQYF
NA TRBJ2-7 TRBV5-1 TRBD1 TGCGCCAGCAGCGTATCCGGGACAGGGGCATATAGTATCTACGAGCAGTACTTC CASSVSGTGAYSIYEQYF
NA TRBJ2-7 TRBV7-6 TRBD1 TGTGCCAGCAGCTACGCTGGGGACAGGTCCTACGAGCAGTACTTC CASSYAGDRSYEQYF
NA TRBJ2-4 TRBV5-1 NA TGCGCCAGCAGCTTGGCTCTAGGGGGAGGGGAAGCCAAAAACATTCAGTACTTC CASSLALGGGEAKNIQYF
NA TRBJ1-2 TRBV19 NA TGTGCCAGTAGTATAGATCTATCGGGGTCTGGCTACACCTTC CASSIDLSGSGYTF
NA TRBJ1-1 TRBV19 NA TGTGCCAGTAGTATGGGCCGGGGAGGGACTGAAGCTTTCTTT CASSMGRGGTEAFF
NA TRBJ1-2 TRBV12-2 NA TGTGCAAGTCGCTCCGGCCGAACAGGGGACTATGGCTACACCTTC CASRSGRTGDYGYTF
NA TRBJ2-7 TRBV25-1 NA TGTGCCAGCAGTGGAGGAGGATGGTCCTACGAGCAGTACTTC CASSGGGWSYEQYF
NA TRBJ2-7 TRBV6-1 NA TGTGCCAGCAGTGAATTTGGGACGACCTACGAGCAGTACTTC CASSEFGTTYEQYF
NA TRBJ2-1 TRBV10-3 TRBD2 TGTGCCATCAGTGAAGCGGGAGGCTCCTACAATGAGCAGTTCTTC CAISEAGGSYNEQFF
NA TRBJ1-1 TRBV4-1 NA TGCGCCAGCAGCCGAAGGGCCGAAGGCAGGATGAACACTGAAGCTTTCTTT CASSRRAEGRMNTEAFF
once TRBJ2-2 TRBV11-2 TRBD2 TGTGCCAGCAGCCTGGGGAGGGGAAAGGGCGGGGAGCTGTTTTTT CASSLGRGKGGELFF
NA TRBJ1-3 TRBV14 TRBD1 TGTGCCAGCAGCCAAGAAGGGCCGGACAGGGTAAACACCATATATTTT CASSQEGPDRVNTIYF
NA TRBJ2-6 TRBV11-2 NA TGTGCCAGCAGCTTACCTGGGGCCAACGTCCTGACTTTC CASSLPGANVLTF
NA TRBJ1-1 TRBV9 NA TGTGCCAGCAGCAACTCCTGGAACACTGAAGCTTTCTTT CASSNSWNTEAFF